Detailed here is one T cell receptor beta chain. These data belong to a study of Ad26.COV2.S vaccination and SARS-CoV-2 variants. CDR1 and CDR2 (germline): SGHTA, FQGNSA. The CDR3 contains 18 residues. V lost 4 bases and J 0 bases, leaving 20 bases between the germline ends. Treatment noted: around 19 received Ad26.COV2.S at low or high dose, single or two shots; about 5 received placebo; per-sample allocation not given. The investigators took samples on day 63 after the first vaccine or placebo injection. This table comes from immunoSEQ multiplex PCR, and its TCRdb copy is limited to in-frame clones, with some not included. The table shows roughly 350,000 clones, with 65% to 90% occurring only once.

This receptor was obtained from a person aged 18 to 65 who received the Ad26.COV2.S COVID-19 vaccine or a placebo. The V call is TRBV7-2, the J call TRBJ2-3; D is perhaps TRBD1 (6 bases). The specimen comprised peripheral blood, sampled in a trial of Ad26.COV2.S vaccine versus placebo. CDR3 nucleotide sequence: TGTGCCAGCAGCTCAGAGGGGGTAGCAGTAGGGAGCACAGATACGCAGTATTTT. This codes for CASSSEGVAVGSTDTQYF.